Below, 29 T cell receptor beta chains from the same sample are listed, as sequenced in a study of a mutant IDH1 vaccine in newly diagnosed glioma (dated by TCRdb to about 2021). These receptors' antigens are unknown. What this sample's time point label stands for: week 35, safety follow-up. Every vaccine dose consisted of 300 ug of a 20-mer mutant IDH1 peptide in Montanide, administered subcutaneously together with topical imiquimod. Library preparation employed the immunoSEQ multiplex PCR assay. TCRdb mirrors the immuneACCESS table, restricted to in-frame sequences. Some clones are absent from its copies; in checked studies, under half trace to an unresolved V gene, and the reason for the others is unknown. The sample records about 72,000 clones, around 82% of which are singletons. The ten top clones hold about 12% of the sample. Sequencing used PBMCs, obtained from a glioma patient whose treatment included an IDH1 peptide vaccine. The receptors come from a man aged 18-30 years with glioma.

A note on this clone: Sequence at one end of the junction differs from germline and may be a read error. The chain links TRBV4-3 to TRBJ1-3, with D possibly being TRBD1 (5 bases). The V gene's germline CDR1 is LGHNA and CDR2 YSLEER. The CDR3 runs 20 residues. The DNA for the CDR3 is TGCGCCAGCAGCCAAGATATAGGTGAGGGGATCGGAAACTTCCCCCTCTGCCTGACCTTT. It translates to CASSQDIGEGIGNFPLCLTF.

This chain uses TRBV10-3 with TRBJ1-4; 9 bases line up with TRBD1. Per the germline V gene, CDR1 is ENHRY and CDR2 is SYGVKD. The V and J ends lost 3 bases and 7 bases, in that order; junction bases with no gene match: 6. The CDR3 extends over 15 amino acids. CDR3: CAISEGTGLSEKLFF. The CDR3 coding sequence is TGTGCCATCAGTGAAGGGACAGGGTTGAGTGAAAAACTGTTTTTT.

The gene calls are TRBV5-8 and TRBJ1-1; D possibly corresponds to TRBD1 (5 bases). The germline V and J ends were trimmed by 5 bases and 1 base, with 15 bases remaining between them. Germline CDR1 SGHTS, CDR2 YDEGEE. The CDR3 is 15 amino acids. As DNA, the CDR3 is TGTGCCAGCAGTTACCCACAGGTGACGAACACTGAAGCTTTCTTT. Translation gives CASSYPQVTNTEAFF. The full variable domain, completed using reference TRBV5-8 and TRBJ1-1, is EAGVTQSPTHLIKTRGQQATLRCSPISGHTSVYWYQQALGLGLQFLLWYDEGEERNRGNFPPRFSGRQFPNYSSELNVNALELEDSALYLCASSYPQVTNTEAFFGQGTRLTVV.

The chain is built from TRBV27 and TRBJ1-5; D is unresolved. Between the trimmed V and J ends, which lost 8 bases and 0 bases, there was a span of 14 bases. The CDR3 covers 15 residues. Germline V CDR1 and CDR2: MNHEY, SMNVEV (reference sequence). CDR3: CASGRGSYSNQPQHF. For the CDR3, the DNA is TGTGCCAGCGGCAGAGGGTCATATAGCAATCAGCCCCAGCATTTT.

The V gene is TRBV18, the J gene TRBJ2-2; D unresolved. Germline lookup yields CDR1 KGHSH and CDR2 LQKENI. V was shortened by 2 bases and J by 3 bases, with 7 bases between the two germline ends. CDR3 size: 14 residues. The CDR3 DNA is TGTGCCAGCTCACCAAGTATGGACACCGGGGAGCTGTTTTTT. Residues: CASSPSMDTGELFF.

The CDR3 is CASISKGGSSNQPQHF. CDR3 coding DNA: TGTGCCAGTATCTCAAAGGGGGGTTCTAGCAATCAGCCCCAGCATTTT. This chain links TRBV19 with TRBJ1-5; perhaps TRBD1 as D (6 bases). The CDR3 runs 16 residues. Germline V gives CDR1 LNHDA, CDR2 SQIVND (reference sequence). The V end lost 7 bases, the J end lost 0 bases, and 16 bases lay between the germline ends.

As regards this clone: One end of the junction does not line up with germline, which may come from a read error. The V call is TRBV7-7, the J call TRBJ2-7; TRBD2 agrees at 13 bases. Germline values: CDR1 SSHAT, CDR2 FNYEAQ (reference sequence). The CDR3 consists of 16 residues. The CDR3 sequence: CASSPLRTSGSSEQYF. In nucleotides, the CDR3 is TGTGCTAGCAGCCCTTTACGGACTAGCGGGAGCTCCGAGCAGTACTTC.

The rearrangement links TRBV7-2 to TRBJ2-2; D gene uncertain. In germline, CDR1 is SGHTA, CDR2 FQGNSA. Trimming stripped 5 bases from V and 3 bases from J, with 10 bases between. The CDR3 is made up of 14 amino acids. The CDR3 coding sequence is TGTGCCAGCAGCCGGGCCCGGTACACCGGGGAGCTGTTTTTT. Its translation is CASSRARYTGELFF.

J is TRBJ2-2 and V is TRBV2, with 8 bases lining up with TRBD2. With V trimmed by 6 bases and J by 4 bases, 4 bases remained unmatched. The CDR3 spans 14 residues. From germline, CDR1 is SNHLY and CDR2 FYNNEI. The CDR3 DNA sequence: TGTGCCAGCAGGGCGGGGGGTGGCACCGGGGAGCTGTTTTTT. It is translated as CASRAGGGTGELFF.

This clone is a singleton in its sample. The chain carries TRBV7-2 and TRBJ1-3, with D perhaps matching TRBD1 (5 bases). CDR1 is SGHTA and CDR2 is FQGNSA in the germline V gene. The CDR3 contains 15 residues. V was clipped by 1 base and J by 0 bases, with 7 bases between them. As DNA, the CDR3 is TGTGCCAGCAGCTTAGGGGACCTCTCTGGAAACACCATATATTTT. Encoded protein: CASSLGDLSGNTIYF.

The rearrangement links TRBV9 to TRBJ1-3, with D tentatively TRBD1 (6 bases). Between the trimmed V and J ends, which lost 4 bases and 4 bases, there was a span of 15 bases. The CDR3 length is 15 residues. Germline lookup yields CDR1 SGDLS and CDR2 YYNGEE. The CDR3 nucleotides read TGTGCCAGCAGCCCTGCCGACAGGACCGGAAACACCATATATTTT. Translation: CASSPADRTGNTIYF.

In its sample, this clone was seen once. The chain combines TRBV30 with TRBJ2-2; TRBD1 might be the D (5 bases). CDR1 and CDR2 (germline): GTSNPN, SVGIG (reference sequence). The CDR3 extends over 12 amino acids. Between the trimmed V and J ends, which lost 8 bases and 4 bases, there was a span of 11 bases. CDR3 residues: CALTGRTGELFF. The CDR3 region has the DNA TGTGCCCTCACAGGTCGCACCGGGGAGCTGTTTTTT.

The gene calls are TRBV29-1 and TRBJ2-1; the match to TRBD2 covers 10 bases. The CDR3 loop spans 17 amino acids. Germline lookup yields CDR1 SQVTM and CDR2 ANQGSEA. V shed 3 bases, J shed 3 bases, and the junction held 11 bases outside the gene matches. The CDR3 region is CSVDFILAGAGYNEQFF. In DNA form, the CDR3 reads TGCAGCGTTGATTTTATCCTAGCGGGGGCCGGCTACAATGAGCAGTTCTTC.

This clone was found once. The rearrangement uses TRBV6-6 and TRBJ1-5; the D is unclear. CDR1 is MNHNY and CDR2 is SVGAGI in the germline V gene (reference sequence). This CDR3 has 15 amino acids. V was trimmed by 0 bases and J by 3 bases, leaving 9 bases between them. This CDR3 is CASSYSLGNNQPQHF. The CDR3 DNA sequence: TGTGCCAGCAGTTACTCCCTGGGGAACAATCAGCCCCAGCATTTT.

The CDR3 region has the DNA TGTGCCAGCAGCTTAGATGCGGGGCGGAATACGCAGTATTTT. Amino acid sequence: CASSLDAGRNTQYF. The chain joins TRBV7-2 to TRBJ2-3; weak D call: TRBD2 (6 bases). This CDR3 has 14 residues. The ends were cut back, 1 base at V and 7 bases at J, with 12 bases in the middle. The germline V gene encodes CDR1 SGHTA and CDR2 FQGNSA.

The CDR3: CASSQAPTGNTEAFF. The CDR3 region has the DNA TGTGCCAGCAGCCAAGCACCGACAGGGAACACTGAAGCTTTCTTT. The chain carries TRBV4-2 and TRBJ1-1, with D possibly TRBD1 on 6 matching bases. The germline V gene encodes CDR1 LGHNA and CDR2 YNFKEQ. The CDR3 consists of 15 residues. Trimming took off 1 base at V and 1 base at J, with 10 bases between the two ends.

V gene TRBV7-9 combines with J gene TRBJ2-7; no clear D gene. The CDR3 covers 13 residues. V was cut by 5 bases and J by 6 bases, with 14 bases left in between. Per the germline V gene, CDR1 is SEHNR and CDR2 is FQNEAQ (reference sequence). The CDR3 nucleotides are TGTGCCAGCAGCCCCAAATGGGAAGGCGAGCAGTACTTC. Its translation is CASSPKWEGEQYF. The whole variable domain, filled in from reference TRBV7-9 and TRBJ2-7, reads DTGVSQNPRHKITKRGQNVTFRCDPISEHNRLYWYRQTLGQGPEFLTYFQNEAQLEKSRLLSDRFSAERPKGSFSTLEIQRTEQGDSAMYLCASSPKWEGEQYFGPGTRLTVT.

The J gene is TRBJ2-7, the V gene TRBV2, with TRBD2 matching over 13 bases. Unmatched junction bases numbered 1, after V lost 6 bases and J lost 2 bases. CDR3 length: 14 residues. From germline, CDR1 is SNHLY and CDR2 FYNNEI. The CDR3 DNA reads as TGTGCCAGCAGGGGGACTAGCGGGACCTACGAGCAGTACTTC. Its translation: CASRGTSGTYEQYF.

The chain joins TRBV7-9 to TRBJ1-3; TRBD1 matches at 9 bases. The germline gives CDR1 SEHNR, CDR2 FQNEAQ (reference sequence). This CDR3 region has 15 residues. The junction had 5 bases not matched to a gene; V was cut back by 5 bases and J by 3 bases. CDR3 nucleotides: TGTGCCAGCAGCCCGGGACAGGGCCTTGGAAACACCATATATTTT. The encoded protein is CASSPGQGLGNTIYF.

This clone is a singleton in its sample. The gene calls are TRBV4-2 and TRBJ2-2; D perhaps matches TRBD2 (5 bases). V was clipped by 5 bases and J by 3 bases, with 13 bases between them. CDR3 length: 15 amino acids. CDR1 and CDR2 (germline): LGHNA, YNFKEQ. The CDR3 protein is CASSDGGLDTGELFF. The CDR3 DNA sequence: TGTGCCAGCAGCGACGGAGGACTCGACACCGGGGAGCTGTTTTTT.

The chain carries TRBV7-2 and TRBJ1-4, with TRBD1 matching 7 bases. CDR1 SGHTA and CDR2 FQGNSA come from the germline V gene. The CDR3 is 14 amino acids. Losses at the gene ends were 6 bases for V and 7 bases for J; bases not matched to a gene: 8. The CDR3 DNA is TGTGCCAGCAGAGCCAACAGGGGTACTGAAAAACTGTTTTTT. Residues: CASRANRGTEKLFF.

This clone has just one count. The V and J genes are TRBV19 and TRBJ2-3; TRBD2 is a possible D gene (6 bases). The V and J ends lost 4 bases and 6 bases respectively, with 14 bases between them. CDR1 is LNHDA, CDR2 SQIVND, per germline (reference sequence). This CDR3 has 14 amino acids. Here the CDR3 reads CASSKREVMDTQYF. In DNA, the CDR3 is TGTGCCAGTAGTAAGAGGGAGGTCATGGATACGCAGTATTTT. The full variable domain, completed using reference TRBV19 and TRBJ2-3, is DGGITQSPKYLFRKEGQNVTLSCEQNLNHDAMYWYRQDPGQGLRLIYYSQIVNDFQKGDIAEGYSVSREKKESFPLTVTSAQKNPTAFYLCASSKREVMDTQYFGPGTRLTVL.

This chain uses TRBV15 with TRBJ1-4; D may be TRBD1 (6 bases). Per the germline V gene, CDR1 is LNHNV and CDR2 is YYDKDF (reference sequence). The CDR3 contains 16 residues. Trimming stripped 3 bases from V and 8 bases from J, with 19 bases between. This CDR3 is CATSREQGTGSEKLFF. CDR3 DNA sequence: TGTGCCACCAGCAGGGAACAGGGCACAGGGAGCGAAAAACTGTTTTTT.

The J gene is TRBJ2-2, the V gene TRBV6-5; D is uncertain. The V and J ends lost 0 bases and 5 bases respectively, with 7 bases between them. This CDR3 region has 14 residues. Germline CDR1 and CDR2: MNHEY and SVGAGI. Here the CDR3 DNA reads TGTGCCAGCAGTTACTCGATCGGGACCGGGGAGCTGTTTTTT. It encodes CASSYSIGTGELFF.

The chain uses TRBV5-1 and TRBJ2-2, with 10 bases identical to TRBD1. The CDR3 extends over 15 amino acids. The germline gives CDR1 SGHRS, CDR2 YFSETQ. V trimming: 4 bases; J trimming: 7 bases; junction bases outside the gene matches: 7. CDR3 sequence reads: CASSIDRGPGGELFF. The CDR3 DNA follows: TGCGCCAGCAGCATTGACAGGGGGCCTGGCGGGGAGCTGTTTTTT.

This clone appeared once. The chain joins TRBV7-3 to TRBJ1-6; 10 bases line up with TRBD1. The CDR3 is 19 amino acids. The trim removed 1 base at V and 2 bases at J, leaving 8 bases unmatched. Germline V gene data show CDR1 as SGHTA and CDR2 as FQGTGA. CDR3 sequence: CASSLMGTGAIAYNSPLHF. The CDR3 DNA reads as TGTGCCAGCAGCTTAATGGGGACAGGGGCGATCGCCTATAATTCACCCCTCCACTTT. Full variable domain (outside the CDR3, taken from reference TRBV7-3 and TRBJ1-6): GAGVSQTPSNKVTEKGKYVELRCDPISGHTALYWYRQSLGQGPEFLIYFQGTGAADDSGLPNDRFFAVRPEGSVSTLKIQRTERGDSAVYLCASSLMGTGAIAYNSPLHFGNGTRLTVT.

The chain has TRBV2 and TRBJ1-2, with a tentative D call TRBD1 (5 bases). CDR3 length: 16 amino acids. CDR1 SNHLY and CDR2 FYNNEI come from the germline V gene. V was pared by 1 base and J by 8 bases, with 20 bases between. The CDR3 protein is CASSEVFRRGGRGYTF. CDR3 sequence (DNA): TGTGCCAGCAGTGAAGTATTCAGGAGGGGCGGGAGAGGCTACACCTTC.

The rearrangement links TRBV7-6 to TRBJ1-2, with D uncertain. The CDR3 covers 13 residues. Germline V gene lookup returns CDR1 SGHVS and CDR2 FNYEAQ. The ends were cut back, 1 base at V and 1 base at J, with 4 bases in the middle. The CDR3 spells CASSLGLNYGYTF. In nucleotides, the CDR3 is TGTGCCAGCAGCTTAGGGCTTAACTATGGCTACACCTTC.

V is TRBV19 and J is TRBJ1-1; perhaps TRBD1 as D (5 bases). Trimming took off 6 bases at V and 1 base at J, with 12 bases between the two ends. Germline V gene sequence: CDR1 LNHDA, CDR2 SQIVND (reference sequence). The CDR3 consists of 14 residues. The chain's CDR3 is CASREDTWNTEAFF. The CDR3 region has the DNA TGTGCCAGTAGGGAGGACACTTGGAACACTGAAGCTTTCTTT.